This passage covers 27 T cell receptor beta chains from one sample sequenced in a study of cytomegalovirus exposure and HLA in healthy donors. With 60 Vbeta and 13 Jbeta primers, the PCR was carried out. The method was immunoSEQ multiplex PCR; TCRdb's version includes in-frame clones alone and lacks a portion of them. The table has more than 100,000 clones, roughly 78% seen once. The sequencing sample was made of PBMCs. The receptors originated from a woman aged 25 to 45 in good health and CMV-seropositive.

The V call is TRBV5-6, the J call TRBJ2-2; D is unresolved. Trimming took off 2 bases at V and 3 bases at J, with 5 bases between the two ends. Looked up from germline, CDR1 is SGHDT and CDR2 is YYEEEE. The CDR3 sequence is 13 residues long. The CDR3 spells CASSFRYTGELFF. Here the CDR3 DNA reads TGTGCCAGCAGCTTTCGGTACACCGGGGAGCTGTTTTTT.

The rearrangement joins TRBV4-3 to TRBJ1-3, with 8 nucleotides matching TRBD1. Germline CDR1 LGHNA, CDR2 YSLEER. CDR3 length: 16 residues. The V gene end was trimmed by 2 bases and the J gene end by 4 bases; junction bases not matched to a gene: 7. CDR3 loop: CASSQRTGIIGNTIYF. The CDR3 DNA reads TGCGCCAGCAGCCAAAGGACAGGGATAATAGGAAACACCATATATTTT.

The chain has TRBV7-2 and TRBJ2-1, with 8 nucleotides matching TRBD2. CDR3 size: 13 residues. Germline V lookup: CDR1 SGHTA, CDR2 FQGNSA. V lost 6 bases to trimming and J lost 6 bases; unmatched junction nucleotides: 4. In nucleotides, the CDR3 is TGTGCCAGCAGGAGGACTAGCCTCAATGAGCAGTTCTTC. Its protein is CASRRTSLNEQFF.

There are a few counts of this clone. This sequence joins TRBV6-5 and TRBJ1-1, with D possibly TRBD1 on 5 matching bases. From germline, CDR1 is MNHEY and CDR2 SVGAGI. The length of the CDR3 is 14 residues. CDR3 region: CAVGGAEWNTEAFF. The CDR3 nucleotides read TGTGCAGTGGGCGGGGCTGAGTGGAACACTGAAGCTTTCTTT.

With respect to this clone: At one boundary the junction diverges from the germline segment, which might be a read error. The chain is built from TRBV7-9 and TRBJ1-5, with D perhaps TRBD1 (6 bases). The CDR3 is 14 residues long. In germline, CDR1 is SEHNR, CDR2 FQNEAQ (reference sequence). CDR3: CSSSRQDSNQPQHF. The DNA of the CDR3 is TGTTCCAGCAGCCGACAGGATAGCAATCAGCCCCAGCATTTT.

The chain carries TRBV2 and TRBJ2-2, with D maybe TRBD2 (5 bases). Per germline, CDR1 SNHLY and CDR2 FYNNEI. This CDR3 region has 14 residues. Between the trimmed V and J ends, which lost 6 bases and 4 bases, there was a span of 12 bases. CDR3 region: CASRRADGTGELFF. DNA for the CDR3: TGTGCCAGCAGGCGGGCCGACGGCACCGGGGAGCTGTTTTTT.

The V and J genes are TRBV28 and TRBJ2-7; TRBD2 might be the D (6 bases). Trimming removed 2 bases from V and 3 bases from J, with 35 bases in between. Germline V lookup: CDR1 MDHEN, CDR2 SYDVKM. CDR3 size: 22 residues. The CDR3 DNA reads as TGTGCCAGCAGTTTAAGTGAGGGGTGGAGGGAAAAGGGGCCCCAAATGGACTACGAGCAGTACTTC. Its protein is CASSLSEGWREKGPQMDYEQYF. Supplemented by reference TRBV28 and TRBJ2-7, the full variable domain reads DVKVTQSSRYLVKRTGEKVFLECVQDMDHENMFWYRQDPGLGLRLIYFSYDVKMKEKGDIPEGYSVSREKKERFSLILESASTNQTSMYLCASSLSEGWREKGPQMDYEQYFGPGTRLTVT.

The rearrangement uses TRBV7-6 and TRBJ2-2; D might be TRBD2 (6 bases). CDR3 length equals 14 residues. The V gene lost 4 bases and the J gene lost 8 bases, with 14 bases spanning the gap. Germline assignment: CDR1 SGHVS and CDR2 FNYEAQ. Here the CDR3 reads CASSSHRRGGELFF. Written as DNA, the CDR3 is TGTGCCAGCAGCTCACACCGCCGGGGGGGGGAGCTGTTTTTT.

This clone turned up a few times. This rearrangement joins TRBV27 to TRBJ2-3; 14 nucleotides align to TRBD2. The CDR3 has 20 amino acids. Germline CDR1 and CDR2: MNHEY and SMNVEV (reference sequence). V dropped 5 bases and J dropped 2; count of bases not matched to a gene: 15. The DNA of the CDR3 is TGTGCCAGCAGTCCAAGGGGCCCGGGACTAGCGGGGGTGAACACAGATACGCAGTATTTT. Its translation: CASSPRGPGLAGVNTDTQYF.

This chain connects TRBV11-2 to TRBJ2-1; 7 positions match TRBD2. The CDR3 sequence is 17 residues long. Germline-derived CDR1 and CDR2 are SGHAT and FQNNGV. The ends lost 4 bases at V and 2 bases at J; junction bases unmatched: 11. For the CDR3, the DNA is TGTGCCAGCAGCTCCTCCAGTGGCGGGGGTACCTACAATGAGCAGTTCTTC. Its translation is CASSSSSGGGTYNEQFF.

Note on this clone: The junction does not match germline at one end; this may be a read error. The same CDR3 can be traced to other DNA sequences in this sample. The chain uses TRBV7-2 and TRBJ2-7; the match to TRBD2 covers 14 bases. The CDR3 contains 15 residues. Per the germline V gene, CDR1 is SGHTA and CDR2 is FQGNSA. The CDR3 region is CASSTGTSGGLEQYF. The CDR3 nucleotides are TGTGCCAGCAGCACCGGGACTAGCGGGGGTTTAGAGCAATACTTC.

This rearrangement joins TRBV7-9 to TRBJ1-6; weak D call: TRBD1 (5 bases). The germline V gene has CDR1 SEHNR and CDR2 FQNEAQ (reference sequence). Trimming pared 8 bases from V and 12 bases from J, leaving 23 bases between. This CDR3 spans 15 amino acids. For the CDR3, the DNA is TGTGCCAGCGGTCTTTTGGCCGGGGGATTTGGACCCCTCCACTTT. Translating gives CASGLLAGGFGPLHF.

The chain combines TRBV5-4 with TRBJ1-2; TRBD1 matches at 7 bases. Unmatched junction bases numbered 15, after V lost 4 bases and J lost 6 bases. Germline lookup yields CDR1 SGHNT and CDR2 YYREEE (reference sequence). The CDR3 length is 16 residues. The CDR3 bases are TGTGCCAGCAGCACAAACTACCCGACAGGGAAAAATGGCTACACCTTC. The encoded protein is CASSTNYPTGKNGYTF.

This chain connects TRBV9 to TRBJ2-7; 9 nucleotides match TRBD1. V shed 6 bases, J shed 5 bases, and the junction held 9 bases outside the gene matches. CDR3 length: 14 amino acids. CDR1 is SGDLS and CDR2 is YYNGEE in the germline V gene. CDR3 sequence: CASNPFGTGNEQYF. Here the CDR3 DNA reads TGTGCCAGCAACCCCTTTGGGACAGGGAACGAGCAGTACTTC.

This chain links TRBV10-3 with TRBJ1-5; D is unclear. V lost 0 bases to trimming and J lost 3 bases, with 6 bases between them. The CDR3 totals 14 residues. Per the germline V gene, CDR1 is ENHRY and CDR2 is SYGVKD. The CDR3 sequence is CAISESGFNQPQHF. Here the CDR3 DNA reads TGTGCCATCAGTGAGTCCGGGTTCAATCAGCCCCAGCATTTT.

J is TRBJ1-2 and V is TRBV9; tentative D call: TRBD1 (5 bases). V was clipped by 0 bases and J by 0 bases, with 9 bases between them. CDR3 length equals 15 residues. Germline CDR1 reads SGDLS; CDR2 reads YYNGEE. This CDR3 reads CASSVAGGSNYGYTF. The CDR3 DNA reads TGTGCCAGCAGCGTAGCCGGGGGTTCTAACTATGGCTACACCTTC.

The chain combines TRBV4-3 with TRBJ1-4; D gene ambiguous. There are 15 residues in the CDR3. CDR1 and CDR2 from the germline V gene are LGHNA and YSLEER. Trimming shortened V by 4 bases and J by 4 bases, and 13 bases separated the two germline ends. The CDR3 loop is CASSPMRAGNEKLFF. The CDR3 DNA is TGCGCCAGCAGCCCGATGAGGGCGGGTAATGAAAAACTGTTTTTT.

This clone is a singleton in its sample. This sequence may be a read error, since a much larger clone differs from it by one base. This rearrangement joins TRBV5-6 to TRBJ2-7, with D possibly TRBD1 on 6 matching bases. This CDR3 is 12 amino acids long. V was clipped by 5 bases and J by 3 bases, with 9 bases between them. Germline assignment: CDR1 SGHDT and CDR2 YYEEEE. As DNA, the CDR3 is TGTGCCAGCAGTTCGGACAGCTACGAGCAGTACTTC. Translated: CASSSDSYEQYF.

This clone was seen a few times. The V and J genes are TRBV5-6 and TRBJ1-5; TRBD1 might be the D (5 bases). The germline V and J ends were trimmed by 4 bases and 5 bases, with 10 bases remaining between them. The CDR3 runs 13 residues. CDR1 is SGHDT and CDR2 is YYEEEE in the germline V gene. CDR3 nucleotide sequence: TGTGCCAGCAGCCCAGGGTTGGATCAGCCCCAGCATTTT. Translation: CASSPGLDQPQHF.

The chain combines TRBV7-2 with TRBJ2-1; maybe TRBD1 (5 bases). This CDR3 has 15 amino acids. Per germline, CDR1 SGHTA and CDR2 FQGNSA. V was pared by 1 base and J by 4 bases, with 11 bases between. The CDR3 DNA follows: TGTGCCAGCAGCTTAGTGGCGGACACATACAATGAGCAGTTCTTC. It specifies CASSLVADTYNEQFF.

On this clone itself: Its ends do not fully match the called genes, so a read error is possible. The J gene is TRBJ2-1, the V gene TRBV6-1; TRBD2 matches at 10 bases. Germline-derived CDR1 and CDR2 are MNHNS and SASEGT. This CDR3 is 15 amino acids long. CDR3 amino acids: CASSKAGTSANEQFF. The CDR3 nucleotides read TGTGCCAGCAGTAAAGCCGGGACTAGCGCCAATGAGCAGTTCTTC.

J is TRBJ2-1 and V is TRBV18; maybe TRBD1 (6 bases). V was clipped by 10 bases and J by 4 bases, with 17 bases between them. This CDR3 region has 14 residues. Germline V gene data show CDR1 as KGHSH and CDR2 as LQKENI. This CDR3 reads CATILRQGYNEQFF. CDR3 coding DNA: TGTGCCACTATTCTCCGCCAGGGGTACAATGAGCAGTTCTTC.

The CDR3 spells CASSSRPTGQGLANYGYTF. The CDR3 DNA sequence: TGTGCCAGCAGCTCCCGCCCCACAGGACAGGGCTTAGCTAACTATGGCTACACCTTC. This chain uses TRBV11-3 with TRBJ1-2; 8 nucleotides match TRBD1. The CDR3 is made up of 19 amino acids. Germline trimming cut 4 bases from V and 0 bases from J; bases unmatched to any gene: 16. Germline V gene sequence: CDR1 SGHNT, CDR2 YENEEA.

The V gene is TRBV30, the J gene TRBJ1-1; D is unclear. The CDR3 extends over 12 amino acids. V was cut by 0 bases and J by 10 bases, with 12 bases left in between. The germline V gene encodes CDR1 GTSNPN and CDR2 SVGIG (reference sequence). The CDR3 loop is CAWSVSPPRAFF. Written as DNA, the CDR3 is TGTGCCTGGAGTGTCTCTCCCCCGAGAGCTTTCTTT.

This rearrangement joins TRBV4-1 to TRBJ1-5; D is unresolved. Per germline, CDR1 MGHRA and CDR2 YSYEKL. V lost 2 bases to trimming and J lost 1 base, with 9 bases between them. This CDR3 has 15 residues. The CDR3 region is CASSQRRLSNQPQHF. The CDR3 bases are TGCGCCAGCAGCCAAAGGAGGCTAAGCAATCAGCCCCAGCATTTT.

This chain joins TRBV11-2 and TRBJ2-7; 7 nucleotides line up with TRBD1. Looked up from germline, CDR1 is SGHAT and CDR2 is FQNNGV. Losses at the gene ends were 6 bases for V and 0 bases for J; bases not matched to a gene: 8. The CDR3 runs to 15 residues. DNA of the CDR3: TGTGCCAGCAGGACAGGGCACCCCCCCTCCTACGAGCAGTACTTC. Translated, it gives CASRTGHPPSYEQYF.

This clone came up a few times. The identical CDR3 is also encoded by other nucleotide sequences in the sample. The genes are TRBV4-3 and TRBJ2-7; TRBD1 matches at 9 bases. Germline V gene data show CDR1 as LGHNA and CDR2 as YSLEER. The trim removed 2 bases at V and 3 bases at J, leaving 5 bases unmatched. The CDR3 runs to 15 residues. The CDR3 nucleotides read TGCGCCAGCAGCCAAAGACAGGGGGGAAGCTACGAGCAGTACTTC. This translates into CASSQRQGGSYEQYF.